This TCR beta chain was captured by sequencing in a study of blood T cell dynamics during melanoma immunotherapy. Whole-study context: Metastatic melanoma patients received first-line pembrolizumab or nivolumab plus ipilimumab.

This clone has only a few counts. The CDR3 is made up of 15 amino acids. The ends lost 6 bases at V and 5 bases at J; junction bases unmatched: 9. CDR1 and CDR2 from the germline V gene are SGHAT and FQNNGV. DNA loading was fixed at 350 ng for all bulk PBMC samples. Some clones are missing from TCRdb's copy, which holds only in-frame ones; the method was immunoSEQ multiplex PCR. In the table there are approximately 13,000 clones, 80% to 90% of which are singletons. Sample time point: pre-treatment baseline. V is TRBV11-2 and J is TRBJ2-5; 10 nucleotides match TRBD1. This clonotype was obtained from a human donor with melanoma. Sequencing used blood, obtained from a patient treated with checkpoint blockade. Here the CDR3 reads CASRIPGQGRETQYF. CDR3 nucleotide sequence: TGTGCCAGCAGAATACCGGGACAGGGGAGGGAGACCCAGTACTTC.